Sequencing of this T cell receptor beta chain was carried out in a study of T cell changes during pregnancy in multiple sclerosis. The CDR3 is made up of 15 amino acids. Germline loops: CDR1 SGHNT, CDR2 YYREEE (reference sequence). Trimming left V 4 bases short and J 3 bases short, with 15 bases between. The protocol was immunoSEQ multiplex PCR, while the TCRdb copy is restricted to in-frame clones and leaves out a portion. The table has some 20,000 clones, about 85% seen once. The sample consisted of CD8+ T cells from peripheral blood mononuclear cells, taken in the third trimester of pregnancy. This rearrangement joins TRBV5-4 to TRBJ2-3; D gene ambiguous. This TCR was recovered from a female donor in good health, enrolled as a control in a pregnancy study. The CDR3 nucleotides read TGTGCCAGCAGCAGAATAGTCGAGGCAACAGATACGCAGTATTTT. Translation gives CASSRIVEATDTQYF.